This TCR beta chain was observed in a study of blood T cell repertoires in COVID-19. Looking at the study overall: COVID-19 samples from acute and convalescent phases originated in the United States, Italy and Spain. T cells, B-cell-depleted T cells, or PBMCs supplied cDNA or gDNA.

This clone showed up just once. Per the authors' pipeline: Reference gene primers were amplified, and this amplification served to estimate nucleated cell counts. This table comes from immunoSEQ multiplex PCR, and its TCRdb copy is limited to in-frame clones, with some not included. V, J and clone size are those of that table, while D and trimming were read from the DNA. Of some 250,000 clones listed, approximately 91% are singletons. This CDR3 is built from 15 residues. CDR1 SNHLY and CDR2 FYNNEI come from the germline V gene. V was trimmed by 5 bases and J by 3 bases, leaving 13 bases between them. Sequenced input: PBMCs or T cells enriched from blood (not recorded which). The chain uses TRBV2 and TRBJ2-2, with a tentative D call TRBD2 (6 bases). The source is a woman between 40 and 50 years old with acute COVID-19. The CDR3 loop is CASSRRGRDTGELFF. The CDR3 DNA reads as TGTGCCAGCAGTCGCCGGGGGAGAGACACCGGGGAGCTGTTTTTT.